The following is a T cell receptor beta chain sequence with its context. The antigen is unknown. Germline assignment: CDR1 MDHEN and CDR2 SYDVKM. CDR3 length: 12 amino acids. J was trimmed by 4 bases and V by 5 bases; bases with no gene match: 2. Nominally healthy donors provided the samples, though records likely missed some immune exposures. The data were taken from a study of cytomegalovirus exposure and HLA in healthy donors. Study results and caveats: Some TCR beta chains (more than 150 of them) were listed as cytomegalovirus-associated. Roughly uniform depth of sequencing across donors was assumed in presence/absence analyses.

The PCR employed 60 Vbeta primers together with 13 Jbeta primers. Sequencing was performed with immunoSEQ multiplex PCR; in TCRdb, only in-frame clones are kept and a portion is missing. The table includes about 130,000 clones, more than 80% detected once. The sequencing sample was made of PBMCs. The chain has TRBV28 and TRBJ2-7; 7 positions agree with TRBD2. This TCR was recovered from a man between 25 and 39 years old in good health and CMV-seronegative. The CDR3 DNA sequence: TGTGCCAGCAGTGGGGACTATTACGAGCAGTACTTC. Amino acid sequence: CASSGDYYEQYF.